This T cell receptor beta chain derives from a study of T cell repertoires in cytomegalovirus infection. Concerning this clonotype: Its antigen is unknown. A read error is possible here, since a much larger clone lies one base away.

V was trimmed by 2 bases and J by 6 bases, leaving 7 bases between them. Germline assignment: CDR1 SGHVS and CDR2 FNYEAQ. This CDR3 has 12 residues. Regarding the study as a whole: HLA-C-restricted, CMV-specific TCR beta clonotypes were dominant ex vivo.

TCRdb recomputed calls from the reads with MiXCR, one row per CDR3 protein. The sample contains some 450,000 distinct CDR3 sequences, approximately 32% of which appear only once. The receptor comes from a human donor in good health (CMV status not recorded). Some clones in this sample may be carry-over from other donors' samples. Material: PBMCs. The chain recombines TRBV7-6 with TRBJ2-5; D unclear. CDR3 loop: CASSLHGQTQYF. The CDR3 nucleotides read TGTGCCAGCAGCTTACATGGTCAGACCCAGTACTTC.